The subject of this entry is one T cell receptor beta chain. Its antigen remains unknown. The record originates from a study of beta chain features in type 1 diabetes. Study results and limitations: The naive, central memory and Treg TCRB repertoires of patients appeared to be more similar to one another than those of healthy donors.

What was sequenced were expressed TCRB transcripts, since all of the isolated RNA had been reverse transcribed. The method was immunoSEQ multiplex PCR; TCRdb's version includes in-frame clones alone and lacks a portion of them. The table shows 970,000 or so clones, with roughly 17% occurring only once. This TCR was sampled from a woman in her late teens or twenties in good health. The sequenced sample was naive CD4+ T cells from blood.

CDR3 coding DNA: TGTGCCAGCCGCACCGGGAAAAGCTCCTACAATGAGCAGTTCTTC. It translates to CASRTGKSSYNEQFF. The chain uses TRBV5-4 and TRBJ2-1, with D possibly being TRBD2 (5 bases). V dropped 7 bases and J dropped 0 bases, with 14 bases sitting between them. The CDR3 runs 15 residues. From germline, CDR1 is SGHNT and CDR2 YYREEE (reference sequence).